The rows below give T cell receptor beta chains drawn from one sample of a study of early T cells in non-severe SARS-CoV-2 infection. TCRdb itself ran the 5' RACE reads through MiXCR, one entry per CDR3 protein. The sample lists 80,000 to 100,000 distinct CDR3 sequences; about 12% were seen once. Material: whole blood. The receptor set was obtained from an adult who was a healthcare worker with PCR-confirmed SARS-CoV-2 infection or an uninfected control (not recorded which). The CDR3 runs from the conserved cysteine through the conserved F or W. D genes are given only for firm matches.

v_gene	j_gene	d_gene	len	CDR3aa
TRBV30	TRBJ2-4	.	12	CASSKGDGIQYF
TRBV4-1	TRBJ1-5	TRBD1	16	CASSQTPGQNYQPQHF
TRBV6-2/TRBV6-3	TRBJ1-5	TRBD1	17	CASSSFFGQGVNQPQHF
TRBV6-1	TRBJ2-7	TRBD2	15	CASRGAGTSSSEQYF
TRBV7-9	TRBJ2-2	.	14	CASSARQNTGELFF
TRBV27	TRBJ2-2	.	15	CASSFTRLDTGELFF
TRBV6-2/TRBV6-3	TRBJ1-5	.	18	CASSYSRQSFYSNQPQHF
TRBV18	TRBJ2-6	.	16	CASSPRGLAGANVLTF
TRBV6-1	TRBJ2-7	TRBD2	16	CASSEAGTSGRSWQYF
TRBV6-5	TRBJ2-3	.	14	CASGRGASLDTQYF
TRBV20-1	TRBJ2-4	.	16	CSAPYSRAGPKNIQYF
TRBV10-3	TRBJ2-3	.	13	CAISEPPGDTQYF
TRBV20-1	TRBJ2-2	TRBD1	16	CSAAGGDRTLTGELFF
TRBV21-1	TRBJ2-7	.	14	CASSAGDYPHEQYF
TRBV9	TRBJ2-2	TRBD1	17	CASSTRQDRANTGELFF
TRBV14	TRBJ2-3	TRBD2	15	CASSQEGGRTDTQYF
TRBV27	TRBJ1-6	TRBD1	14	CASSSGTGASPLHF
TRBV27	TRBJ2-7	.	12	CAAGGSSYEQYF
TRBV11-1	TRBJ2-2	TRBD1	16	CASCPRTGGFTGELFF
TRBV3-1	TRBJ1-2	.	13	CASSWFQNYGYTF
TRBV7-2	TRBJ1-1	.	13	CASSVERQLEAFF
TRBV29-1	TRBJ1-1	TRBD1	14	CSVVGTGFNTEAFF
TRBV29-1	TRBJ2-7	TRBD2	14	CSADAGRGIHEQYF
TRBV27	TRBJ2-1	TRBD2	16	CASSPGPWRESNEQFF
TRBV20-1	TRBJ2-1	.	14	CSASPGVHGNEQFF
TRBV10-1	TRBJ1-1	TRBD1	14	CASSRTGGNTEAFF
TRBV9	TRBJ2-5	.	14	CASSVGRAGQTQYF
TRBV27	TRBJ1-6	.	14	CASSLPSPNSPLHF
TRBV20-1	TRBJ2-1	.	14	CSAIRGPPGNEQFF
TRBV10-3	TRBJ1-1	.	14	CAISDTSKATEAFF
TRBV7-6	TRBJ2-7	TRBD1	16	CASSPRDRGFVAEQYF
TRBV5-5	TRBJ2-7	.	12	CASSFTIYEQYF
TRBV3-1	TRBJ2-7	.	15	CASSQGQGLYYEQYF
TRBV7-7	TRBJ2-7	.	14	CASSPGPNSDEQYF
TRBV29-1	TRBJ2-1	.	12	CSVAGTNNEQFF
TRBV20-1	TRBJ2-3	TRBD1	13	CSAMRGLPDTQYF
TRBV9	TRBJ2-2	.	12	CASSVADGELFF